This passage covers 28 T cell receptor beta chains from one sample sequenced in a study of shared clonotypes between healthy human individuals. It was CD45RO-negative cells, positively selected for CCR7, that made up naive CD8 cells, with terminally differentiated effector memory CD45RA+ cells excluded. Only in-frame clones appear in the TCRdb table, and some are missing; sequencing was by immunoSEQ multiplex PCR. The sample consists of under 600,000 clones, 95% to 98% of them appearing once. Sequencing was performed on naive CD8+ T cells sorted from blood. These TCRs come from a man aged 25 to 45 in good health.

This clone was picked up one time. The CDR3 reads CSVEDRLQGARGNEQFF. For the CDR3, the DNA is TGCAGCGTTGAAGATCGGTTACAGGGGGCTCGGGGCAATGAGCAGTTCTTC. The rearrangement joins TRBV29-1 to TRBJ2-1; 9 bases align to TRBD1. The trim removed 0 bases at V and 6 bases at J, leaving 12 bases unmatched. The CDR3 spans 17 residues. Germline CDR1 SQVTM, CDR2 ANQGSEA.

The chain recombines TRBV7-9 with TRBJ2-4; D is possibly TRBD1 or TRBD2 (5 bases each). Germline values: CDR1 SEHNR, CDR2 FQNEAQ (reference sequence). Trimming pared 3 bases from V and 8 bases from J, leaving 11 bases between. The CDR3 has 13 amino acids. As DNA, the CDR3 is TGTGCCAGCAGCTTGAGGGGATCTGACATTCAGTACTTC. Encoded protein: CASSLRGSDIQYF.

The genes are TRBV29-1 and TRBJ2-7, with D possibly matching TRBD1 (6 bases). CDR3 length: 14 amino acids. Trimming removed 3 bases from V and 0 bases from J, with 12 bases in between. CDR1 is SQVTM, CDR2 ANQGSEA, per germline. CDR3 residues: CSVDQGGDSYEQYF. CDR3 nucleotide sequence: TGCAGCGTTGACCAAGGGGGAGACTCCTACGAGCAGTACTTC.

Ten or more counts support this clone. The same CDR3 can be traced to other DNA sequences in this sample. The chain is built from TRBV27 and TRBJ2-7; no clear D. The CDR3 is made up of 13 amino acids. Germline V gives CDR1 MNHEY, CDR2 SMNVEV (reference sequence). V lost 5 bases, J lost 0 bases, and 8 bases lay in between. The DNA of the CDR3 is TGTGCCAGCAGTCCACCTAGCTCCTACGAGCAGTACTTC. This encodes CASSPPSSYEQYF.

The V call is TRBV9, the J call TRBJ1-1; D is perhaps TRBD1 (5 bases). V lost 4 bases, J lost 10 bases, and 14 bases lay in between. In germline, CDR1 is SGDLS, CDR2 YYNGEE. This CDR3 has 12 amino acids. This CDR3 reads CASSSRRDGAFF. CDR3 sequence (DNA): TGTGCCAGCAGCTCCCGCAGGGATGGAGCTTTCTTT.

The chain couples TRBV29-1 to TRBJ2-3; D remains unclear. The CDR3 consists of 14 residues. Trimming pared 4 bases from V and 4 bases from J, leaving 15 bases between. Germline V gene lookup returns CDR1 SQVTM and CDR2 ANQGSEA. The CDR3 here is CSVAELAVADTQYF. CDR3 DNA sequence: TGCAGCGTTGCTGAGTTAGCCGTCGCAGATACGCAGTATTTT.

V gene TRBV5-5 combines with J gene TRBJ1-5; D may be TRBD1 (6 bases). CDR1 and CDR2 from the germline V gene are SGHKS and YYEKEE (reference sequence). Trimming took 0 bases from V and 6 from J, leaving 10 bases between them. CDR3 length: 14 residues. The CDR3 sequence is CASSLDRVGQPQHF. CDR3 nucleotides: TGTGCCAGCAGCTTGGACAGGGTCGGTCAGCCCCAGCATTTT. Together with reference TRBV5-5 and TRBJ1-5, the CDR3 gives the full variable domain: DAGVTQSPTHLIKTRGQQVTLRCSPISGHKSVSWYQQVLGQGPQFIFQYYEKEERGRGNFPDRFSARQFPNYSSELNVNALLLGDSALYLCASSLDRVGQPQHFGDGTRLSIL.

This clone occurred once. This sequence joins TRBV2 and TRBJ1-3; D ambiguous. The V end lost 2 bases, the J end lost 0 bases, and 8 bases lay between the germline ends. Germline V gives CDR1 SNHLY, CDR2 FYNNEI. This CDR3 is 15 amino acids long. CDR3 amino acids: CASSEWTSSGNTIYF. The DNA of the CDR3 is TGTGCCAGCAGTGAATGGACGAGCTCTGGAAACACCATATATTTT.

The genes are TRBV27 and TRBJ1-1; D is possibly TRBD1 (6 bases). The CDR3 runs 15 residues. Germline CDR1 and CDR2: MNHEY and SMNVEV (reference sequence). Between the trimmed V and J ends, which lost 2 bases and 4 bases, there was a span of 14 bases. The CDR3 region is CASSLGWQGSTEAFF. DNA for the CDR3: TGTGCCAGCAGTTTAGGTTGGCAGGGGAGCACTGAAGCTTTCTTT.

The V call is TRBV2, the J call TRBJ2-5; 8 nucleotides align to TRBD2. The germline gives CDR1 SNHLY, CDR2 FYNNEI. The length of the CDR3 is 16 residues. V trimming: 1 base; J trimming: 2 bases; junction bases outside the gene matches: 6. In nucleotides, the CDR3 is TGTGCCAGCAGTGAAGGAATAGCGGGGACACAAGAGACCCAGTACTTC. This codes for CASSEGIAGTQETQYF.

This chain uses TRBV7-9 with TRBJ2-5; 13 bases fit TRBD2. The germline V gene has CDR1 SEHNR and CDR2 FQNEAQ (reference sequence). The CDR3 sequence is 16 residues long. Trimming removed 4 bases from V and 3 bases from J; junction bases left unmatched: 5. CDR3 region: CASSSGLAGDEETQYF. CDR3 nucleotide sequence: TGTGCCAGCAGCTCAGGACTAGCGGGAGACGAAGAGACCCAGTACTTC.

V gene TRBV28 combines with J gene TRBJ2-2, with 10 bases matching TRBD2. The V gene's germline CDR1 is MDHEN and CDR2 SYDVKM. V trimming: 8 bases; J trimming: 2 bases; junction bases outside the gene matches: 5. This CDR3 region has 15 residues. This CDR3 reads CASPPSGGNTGELFF. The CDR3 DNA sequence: TGTGCCAGCCCTCCTAGCGGGGGTAACACCGGGGAGCTGTTTTTT.

The CDR3 bases are TGTGCCAGCAGCTTAGATCCGTCCTACGAGCAGTACTTC. It yields the protein CASSLDPSYEQYF. The chain is built from TRBV7-2 and TRBJ2-7, with D unclear. The V end lost 1 base, the J end lost 1 base, and 5 bases lay between the germline ends. The CDR3 is 13 amino acids. Germline V gene data show CDR1 as SGHTA and CDR2 as FQGNSA.

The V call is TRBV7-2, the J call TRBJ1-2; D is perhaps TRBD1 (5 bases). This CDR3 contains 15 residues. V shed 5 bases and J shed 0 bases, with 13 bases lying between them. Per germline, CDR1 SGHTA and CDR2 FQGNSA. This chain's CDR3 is CASSINRQPNYGYTF. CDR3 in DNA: TGTGCCAGCAGCATAAATCGACAGCCTAACTATGGCTACACCTTC. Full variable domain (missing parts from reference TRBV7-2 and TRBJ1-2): GAGVSQSPSNKVTEKGKDVELRCDPISGHTALYWYRQSLGQGLEFLIYFQGNSAPDKSGLPSDRFSAERTGGSVSTLTIQRTQQEDSAVYLCASSINRQPNYGYTFGSGTRLTVV.

The CDR3 is CASTILRSGLVETQYF. CDR3 nucleotide sequence: TGTGCCAGCACCATTCTTCGATCCGGGTTGGTCGAGACCCAGTACTTC. The chain couples TRBV7-9 to TRBJ2-5, with D hard to call. Per germline, CDR1 SEHNR and CDR2 FQNEAQ (reference sequence). The CDR3 consists of 16 residues. V lost 7 bases and J lost 5, with 23 bases in between.

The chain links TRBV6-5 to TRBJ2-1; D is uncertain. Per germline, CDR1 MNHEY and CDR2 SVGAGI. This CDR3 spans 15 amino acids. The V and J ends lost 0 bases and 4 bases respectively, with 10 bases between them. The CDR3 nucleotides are TGTGCCAGCAGTTACTCTCGGACGACGTACAATGAGCAGTTCTTC. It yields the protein CASSYSRTTYNEQFF.

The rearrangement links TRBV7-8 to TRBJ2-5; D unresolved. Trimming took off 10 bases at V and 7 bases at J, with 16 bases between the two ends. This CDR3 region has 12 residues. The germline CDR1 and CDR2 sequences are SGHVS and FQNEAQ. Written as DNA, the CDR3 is TGTGCCACCGCTGAGGTTGAATCGACCCAGTACTTC. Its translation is CATAEVESTQYF.

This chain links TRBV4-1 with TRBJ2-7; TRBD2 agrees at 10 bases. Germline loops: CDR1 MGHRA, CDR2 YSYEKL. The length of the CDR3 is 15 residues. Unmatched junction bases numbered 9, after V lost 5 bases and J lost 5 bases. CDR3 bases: TGCGCCAGCAGCTTTCGGGTAGGGACTAGCGACGAGCAGTACTTC. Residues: CASSFRVGTSDEQYF.

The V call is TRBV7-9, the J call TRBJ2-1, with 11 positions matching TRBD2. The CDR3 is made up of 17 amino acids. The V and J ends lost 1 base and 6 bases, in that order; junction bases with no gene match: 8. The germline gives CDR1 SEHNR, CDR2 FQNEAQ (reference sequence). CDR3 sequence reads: CASSLEVAGGEINEQFF. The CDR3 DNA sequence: TGTGCCAGCAGCTTAGAGGTAGCGGGAGGGGAAATCAATGAGCAGTTCTTC. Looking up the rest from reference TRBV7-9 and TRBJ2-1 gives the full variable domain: DTGVSQNPRHKITKRGQNVTFRCDPISEHNRLYWYRQTLGQGPEFLTYFQNEAQLEKSRLLSDRFSAERPKGSFSTLEIQRTEQGDSAMYLCASSLEVAGGEINEQFFGPGTRLTVL.

This CDR3 reads CASSQGSGEETQYF. In DNA form, the CDR3 reads TGCGCCAGCAGCCAAGGTTCGGGAGAAGAGACCCAGTACTTC. The rearrangement joins TRBV4-3 to TRBJ2-5, with D perhaps matching TRBD2 (6 bases). The CDR3 sequence is 14 residues long. V lost 1 base to trimming and J lost 3 bases, with 9 bases between them. Germline assignment: CDR1 LGHNA and CDR2 YSLEER.

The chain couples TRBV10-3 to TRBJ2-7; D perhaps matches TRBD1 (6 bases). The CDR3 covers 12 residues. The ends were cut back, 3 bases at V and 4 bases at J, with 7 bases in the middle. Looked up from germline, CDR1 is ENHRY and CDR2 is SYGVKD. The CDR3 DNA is TGTGCCATCAGTGAAAGGGGGTACGAGCAGTACTTC. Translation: CAISERGYEQYF.

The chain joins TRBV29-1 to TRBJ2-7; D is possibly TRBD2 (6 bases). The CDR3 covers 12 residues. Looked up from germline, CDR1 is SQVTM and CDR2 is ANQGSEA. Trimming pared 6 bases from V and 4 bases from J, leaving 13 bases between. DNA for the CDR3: TGCAGCGTAGGATCGCGGGGATACGAGCAGTACTTC. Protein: CSVGSRGYEQYF.

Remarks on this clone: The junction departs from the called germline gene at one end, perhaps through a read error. CDR3 protein: CASSQAENSNQPQHF. For the CDR3, the DNA is TGCGCCAGCAGTCAAGCCGAGAATAGCAATCAGCCCCAGCATTTT. The chain recombines TRBV4-1 with TRBJ1-5; unclear D gene. This CDR3 is 15 amino acids long. The germline V gene has CDR1 MGHRA and CDR2 YSYEKL.

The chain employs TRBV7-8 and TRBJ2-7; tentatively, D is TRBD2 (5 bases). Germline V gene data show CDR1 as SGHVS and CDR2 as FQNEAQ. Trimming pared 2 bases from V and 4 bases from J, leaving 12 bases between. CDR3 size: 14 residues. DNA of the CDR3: TGTGCCAGCAGCTTACCGGGGATTGGATACGAGCAGTACTTC. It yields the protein CASSLPGIGYEQYF.

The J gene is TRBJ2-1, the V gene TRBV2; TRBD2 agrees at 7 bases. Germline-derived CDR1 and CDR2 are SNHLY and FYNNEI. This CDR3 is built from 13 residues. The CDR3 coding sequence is TGTGCTAGTCTAGCGGCTCTTTACAATGAGCAGTTCTTC. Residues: CASLAALYNEQFF.

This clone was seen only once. The CDR3 nucleotides read TGCAGTGCTTTCATGAACACTGAAGCTTTCTTT. It encodes CSAFMNTEAFF. The rearrangement links TRBV20-1 to TRBJ1-1; D gene uncertain. V lost 5 bases, J lost 0 bases, and 4 bases lay in between. Looked up from germline, CDR1 is DFQATT and CDR2 is SNEGSKA (reference sequence). This CDR3 has 11 amino acids.

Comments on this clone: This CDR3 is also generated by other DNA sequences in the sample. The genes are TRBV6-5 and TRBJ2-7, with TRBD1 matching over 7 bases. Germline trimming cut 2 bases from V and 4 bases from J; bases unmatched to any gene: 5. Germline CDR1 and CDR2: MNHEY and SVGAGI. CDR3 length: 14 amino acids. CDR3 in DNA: TGTGCCAGCAGTTACACCTCGACAGGGTACGAGCAGTACTTC. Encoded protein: CASSYTSTGYEQYF.

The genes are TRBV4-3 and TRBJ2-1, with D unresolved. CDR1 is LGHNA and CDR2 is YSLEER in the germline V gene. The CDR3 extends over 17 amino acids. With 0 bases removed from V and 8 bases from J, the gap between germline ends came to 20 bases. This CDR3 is CASSQDRSPEKIDEQFF. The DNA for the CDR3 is TGCGCCAGCAGCCAAGATAGGAGCCCAGAAAAGATCGATGAGCAGTTCTTC.